A selection of T cell receptor beta chains follows, all from one sample in a study of CD8+CD57+ T cells in acquired aplastic anemia. TCRdb re-called the reads through MiXCR, storing one row per CDR3 protein. The sample contains 150,000 to 200,000 distinct CDR3 sequences, about 48% of which appear only once. Sample: sorted CD4+, CD8+, or CD8+CD57+ T cells (not recorded which) from PBMCs. The receptors here all came from a human donor in good health. CDR3s include the opening cysteine and the closing phenylalanine or tryptophan.

CDR3 protein	J gene	CDR3 length	V gene
CASSPRGPAEAFF	TRBJ1-1	13	TRBV6-5
CASSLKGHEQFF	TRBJ2-1	12	TRBV6-5
CATNEGNSYEQYF	TRBJ2-7	13	TRBV7-2
CASSSDRGQETQYF	TRBJ2-5	14	TRBV5-6
CASSFAGANVLTF	TRBJ2-6	13	TRBV7-9
CASSLAIASGTGELSF	TRBJ2-2	16	TRBV5-1
CASRISGRNTGELFF	TRBJ2-2	15	TRBV7-2
CASSLVTGAGVDEQFF	TRBJ2-1	16	TRBV7-8
CASRTSSGQTSSEQFF	TRBJ2-1	16	TRBV10-2
CAITPGTSGQNEQFF	TRBJ2-1	15	TRBV10-3
CASSRGTDNQPQHF	TRBJ1-5	14	TRBV18
CASSATPSLYGYTF	TRBJ1-2	14	TRBV10-1
CASSLGDGGIYGYTF	TRBJ1-2	15	TRBV12-3/TRBV12-4
CASSLGLAGSGTDTQYF	TRBJ2-3	17	TRBV7-8
CAISETSANTGELFF	TRBJ2-2	15	TRBV10-3
CASRTGGNEQYF	TRBJ2-7	12	TRBV9
CASRDQRSVVSPLHF	TRBJ1-6	15	TRBV6-1
CAIRPTGSNSPLHF	TRBJ1-6	14	TRBV10-3
CASSTGQDPSYEQYF	TRBJ2-7	15	TRBV19
CASRTGTGIGYTF	TRBJ1-2	13	TRBV6-1
CASSSGRTASNYGYTF	TRBJ1-2	16	TRBV12-3/TRBV12-4
CAIRGGMDYEQFF	TRBJ2-1	13	TRBV10-3
CASSLSQNANYGYTF	TRBJ1-2	15	TRBV7-9
CASSVEGNSPLHF	TRBJ1-6	13	TRBV9
CASSLGLGEETQYF	TRBJ2-5	14	TRBV5-1
CASTKALVNEKLFF	TRBJ1-4	14	TRBV2
CASSPNRGGETQYF	TRBJ2-5	14	TRBV9
CAITPGNTGGLFF	TRBJ2-2	13	TRBV10-3
CSARFPGLGGRYEQYF	TRBJ2-7	16	TRBV20-1
CASSFKAGTEAFF	TRBJ1-1	13	TRBV7-2
CASSPVWGYEQFF	TRBJ2-1	13	TRBV11-3
CASRRQGAFF	TRBJ1-1	10	TRBV7-3
CASSGVGDRLYNEQFF	TRBJ2-1	16	TRBV6-5
CASSPGTDTDTQYF	TRBJ2-3	14	TRBV7-3
CASTLLALNNEQFF	TRBJ2-1	14	TRBV2
CASLPTEYEQYF	TRBJ2-7	12	TRBV18
CASTKYDDTQYF	TRBJ2-3	12	TRBV9
CASSTQGYGANVLTF	TRBJ2-6	15	TRBV19
CASQTGYGYTF	TRBJ1-2	11	TRBV6-1
CSARRTAGSGELFF	TRBJ2-2	14	TRBV20-1
CASSQLAGDLDTQYF	TRBJ2-3	15	TRBV7-9
CSAPVLANEQFF	TRBJ2-1	12	TRBV20-1
CASSLMSQPQQFF	TRBJ2-1	13	TRBV7-3
CASSLAQGAYEQYF	TRBJ2-7	14	TRBV5-8
CASSLSRQANSPLHF	TRBJ1-6	15	TRBV7-3
CASSGAGGPQSYEQYF	TRBJ2-7	16	TRBV25-1
CASSSTSYSYNEQFF	TRBJ2-1	15	TRBV5-4
CASSVRGTWNSNEQFF	TRBJ2-1	16	TRBV25-1
CASSGGDRGNYGYTF	TRBJ1-2	15	TRBV9
CATSDPPGQSSGNTISF	TRBJ1-3	17	TRBV24-1
CAWSKIYEQYF	TRBJ2-7	11	TRBV30
CATSREDRSYNEQFF	TRBJ2-1	15	TRBV15
CSASRRSYEQYF	TRBJ2-7	12	TRBV20-1
CASSYPWTNEKLFF	TRBJ1-4	14	TRBV6-2/TRBV6-3
CASSLSGQGVTEAFF	TRBJ1-1	15	TRBV5-1
CSARDLGRAGETQYF	TRBJ2-5	15	TRBV20-1
CASWGSGTEAFF	TRBJ1-1	12	TRBV6-1
CATSDGGPRSYGYTF	TRBJ1-2	15	TRBV24-1
CASSLGDRGIGELFF	TRBJ2-2	15	TRBV11-2